This is a list of T cell receptor beta chains from one sample in a study of monozygotic twins with cystic fibrosis. Generated by immunoSEQ multiplex PCR, the TCRdb table keeps only in-frame clones and is missing some. The data show about 15,000 clones, with approximately 98% seen just once and around 0.41% held by the top ten. Material: blood. The receptors were sampled from a girl aged 2-9 years with cystic fibrosis. The CDR3 runs from the conserved cysteine through the conserved F or W. The D gene is left open where the match is weak.

J: TRBJ2-1
D: -
V: TRBV5-6
CDR3: CASSYFPERLGNEQFF
DNA: TGTGCCAGCAGCTACTTCCCTGAAAGATTGGGCAATGAGCAGTTCTTC

J: TRBJ2-7
D: TRBD2
V: TRBV9
CDR3: CASSVDAGGPPYEQYF
DNA: TGTGCCAGCAGCGTAGATGCGGGAGGGCCCCCCTACGAGCAGTACTTC

J: TRBJ1-5
D: TRBD1
V: TRBV5-1
CDR3: CASSLGDSNNQPQHF
DNA: TGCGCCAGCAGCTTGGGGGACAGCAACAATCAGCCCCAGCATTTT

J: TRBJ2-5
D: -
V: TRBV5-1
CDR3: CASSLGPGAPYQETQYF
DNA: TGCGCCAGCAGCTTGGGACCGGGAGCCCCGTACCAAGAGACCCAGTACTTC

J: TRBJ2-1
D: TRBD1
V: TRBV6-5
CDR3: CASSPPRTGHSEQFF
DNA: TGTGCCAGCAGTCCCCCTAGGACAGGCCACTCGGAGCAGTTCTTC

J: TRBJ2-2
D: -
V: TRBV7-9
CDR3: CASIVAGHPNTGELFF
DNA: TGTGCCAGCATCGTCGCGGGACATCCGAACACCGGGGAGCTGTTTTTT

J: TRBJ2-7
D: -
V: TRBV5-5
CDR3: CASSLAGSYEQYF
DNA: TGTGCCAGCAGCTTGGCAGGGTCCTACGAGCAGTACTTC

J: TRBJ1-1
D: -
V: TRBV19
CDR3: CASSPGYKNTEAFF
DNA: TGTGCCAGTAGCCCAGGGTATAAGAACACTGAAGCTTTCTTT

J: TRBJ2-7
D: -
V: TRBV6-4
CDR3: CASSDGVWPPGQLYEQYF
DNA: TGTGCCAGCAGTGACGGAGTCTGGCCTCCGGGACAACTCTACGAGCAGTACTTC

J: TRBJ1-2
D: TRBD1
V: TRBV4-1
CDR3: CASSQVRGQFNYGYTF
DNA: TGCGCCAGCAGCCAAGTCCGGGGACAGTTCAACTATGGCTACACCTTC

J: TRBJ2-7
D: -
V: TRBV4-3
CDR3: CASSQGEGRVHEQYF
DNA: TGCGCCAGCAGCCAAGGTGAAGGTAGGGTCCACGAGCAGTACTTC